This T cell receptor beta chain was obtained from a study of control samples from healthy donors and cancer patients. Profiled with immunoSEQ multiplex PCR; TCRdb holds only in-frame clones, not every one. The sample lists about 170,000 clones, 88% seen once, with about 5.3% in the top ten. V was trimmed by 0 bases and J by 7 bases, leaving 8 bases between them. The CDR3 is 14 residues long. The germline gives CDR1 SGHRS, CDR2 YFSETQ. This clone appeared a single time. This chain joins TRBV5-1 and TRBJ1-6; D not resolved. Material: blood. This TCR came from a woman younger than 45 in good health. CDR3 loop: CASSLDSVNSPLHF. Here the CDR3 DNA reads TGCGCCAGCAGCTTGGACAGCGTAAATTCACCCCTCCACTTT.